This record concerns one TCR beta chain sequence. This sample was taken from a study of shared clonotypes between healthy human individuals. This CDR3 has 15 residues. CDR1 MNHNS and CDR2 SASEGT come from the germline V gene. V was clipped by 2 bases and J by 0 bases, with 9 bases between them. Measured with immunoSEQ multiplex PCR; TCRdb has only the in-frame clones, and not every one. The sample holds about 1.5 million clones, approximately 97% seen once. The rearrangement links TRBV6-1 to TRBJ2-3; TRBD1 might be the D (6 bases). This sequence was found in a man aged 25 to 40 in good health. The sample comprised naive CD4+ T cells sorted from blood. Subset of the sample: CD45RA+ positively selected. The CDR3 coding sequence is TGTGCCAGCAGTGAAAGGGACATAAGCACAGATACGCAGTATTTT. Its translation: CASSERDISTDTQYF.